Below are 12 T cell receptor beta chains sequenced from a single sample in a study of T cells expressing NK-cell markers. TCRdb re-analyzed the 5' RACE reads; it lists each CDR3 protein once, without DNA. Recorded for this sample: about 370,000 distinct CDR3 sequences. Sequencing was carried out using blood T cells: a sorted CD56 or NKG2C T cell subset, CD4+ or CD8+ T cells, or bulk PBMC T cells (not recorded which). The receptors were gathered from a woman in her forties or fifties in good health.

V is TRBV24-1 and J is TRBJ2-1; TCRdb designates TRBD1, a call that cannot be tested without DNA. The length of the CDR3 is 17 residues. Germline CDR1 reads KGHDR; CDR2 reads SFDVKD. The CDR3 region is CATSDDSGVFGYNEQFF.

The CDR3 loop reads CASRSTANTEAFF. V and J are TRBV12-3 or TRBV12-4 and TRBJ1-1. The CDR3 consists of 13 residues.

The chain recombines TRBV4-1 with TRBJ2-1; TCRdb lists TRBD2, though no DNA is available to test this call. The CDR3 length is 15 residues. Germline values: CDR1 MGHRA, CDR2 YSYEKL. The CDR3 protein is CASSQLSSGRSEQFF.

This chain joins TRBV20-1 and TRBJ1-5. This CDR3 region has 12 residues. CDR1 DFQATT and CDR2 SNEGSKA come from the germline V gene (reference sequence). The CDR3 sequence: CSGSKPVGPQHF.

The chain combines TRBV29-1 with TRBJ2-3; the TCRdb call, TRBD1, lacks DNA for checking. This CDR3 contains 16 residues. Germline loops: CDR1 SQVTM, CDR2 ANQGSEA. The CDR3 reads CGSGSPGQGSPDTQYF.

This chain connects TRBV12-3 or TRBV12-4 to TRBJ2-3. This CDR3 region has 15 residues. CDR3 protein: CASSGREPVTDTQYF.

The rearrangement links TRBV19 to TRBJ1-6. This CDR3 comprises 15 residues. Germline loops: CDR1 LNHDA, CDR2 SQIVND (reference sequence). The CDR3 is CASSRGGLYNSPLHF.

The chain is built from TRBV6-1 and TRBJ1-1; TCRdb indicates TRBD1, and absent DNA this call remains unverified. CDR1 and CDR2 (germline): MNHNS, SASEGT. CDR3 length: 14 residues. This chain's CDR3 is CASSETGGETEAFF.

J is TRBJ2-1 and V is TRBV20-1; TCRdb outputs TRBD2, but without DNA this stays unchecked. Germline CDR1 and CDR2: DFQATT and SNEGSKA (reference sequence). CDR3 size: 14 residues. The CDR3 region is CSATIPSGRNEQFF.

The rearrangement joins TRBV5-5 to TRBJ2-3; the D call of TRBD2 rests on TCRdb alone, since no DNA is present to check it. The CDR3 length is 16 residues. Germline CDR1 SGHKS, CDR2 YYEKEE (reference sequence). This CDR3 is CASSARLAGSTDTQYF.

The chain uses TRBV5-1 and TRBJ2-3; TCRdb's D call, TRBD2, is unchecked because there is no DNA. The germline V gene has CDR1 SGHRS and CDR2 YFSETQ. The CDR3 runs to 16 residues. The CDR3 loop reads CASSLDAAGVPDTQYF.

The gene calls are TRBV29-1 and TRBJ1-3; there is no DNA to check the TCRdb D call of TRBD1. The CDR3 is 16 amino acids. Germline lookup yields CDR1 SQVTM and CDR2 ANQGSEA. CDR3 protein: CSVEVWDRDDGNTIYF.